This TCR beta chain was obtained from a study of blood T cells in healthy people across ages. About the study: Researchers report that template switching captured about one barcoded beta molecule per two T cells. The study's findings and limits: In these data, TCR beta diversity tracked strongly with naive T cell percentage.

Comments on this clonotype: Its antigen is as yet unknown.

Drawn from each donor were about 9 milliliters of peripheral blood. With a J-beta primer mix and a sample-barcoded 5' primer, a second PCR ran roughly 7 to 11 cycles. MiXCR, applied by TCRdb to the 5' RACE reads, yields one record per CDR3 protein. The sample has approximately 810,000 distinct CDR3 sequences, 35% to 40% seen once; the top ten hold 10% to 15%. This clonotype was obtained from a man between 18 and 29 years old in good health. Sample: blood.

The CDR3 bases are TGTGCCAGTACCTACAGGAGCTTAAGGCGAGAGACCCAGTACTTC. Its translation: CASTYRSLRRETQYF. V and J are TRBV5-6 and TRBJ2-5, with D possibly being TRBD1 (5 bases). Per the germline V gene, CDR1 is SGHDT and CDR2 is YYEEEE. CDR3 size: 15 residues. Trimming shortened V by 8 bases and J by 4 bases, and 21 bases separated the two germline ends.